The present T cell receptor (beta chain) was sequenced within a study of cytomegalovirus exposure and HLA in healthy donors. Findings and limits, study-wide: Associated with cytomegalovirus, according to the listing, were 150 to 200 TCR beta chains.

Trimming stripped 3 bases from V and 7 bases from J, with 9 bases between. Germline loops: CDR1 LGHNA, CDR2 YNFKEQ. CDR3 size: 12 residues. Profiling relied on immunoSEQ multiplex PCR, and the TCRdb table lists in-frame clones only, not all of them. Seen here are 250,000 or so clones, about 90% observed once, and the top ten hold 12%. This clone occurred once. The antigen is undetermined. The sequence was obtained from a man younger than 35 in good health and CMV-seropositive. The sequenced sample consisted of PBMCs. V gene TRBV4-2 combines with J gene TRBJ1-1; no definite D call. CDR3 bases: TGTGCCAGCAGCCAGGTTGCTGGTGAAGCTTTCTTT. Translation gives CASSQVAGEAFF.